Below, one T cell receptor (beta chain) is given with its context. As yet, its antigen is unknown. Germline V CDR1 and CDR2: SEHNR, FQNEAQ (reference sequence). This CDR3 is 15 amino acids long. The V end was cut by 0 bases, the J end by 4 bases, with 12 bases between. The sample belongs to a study of cytomegalovirus exposure and HLA in healthy donors. Study findings and constraints: Trimming of TCR beta V- and J-genes showed a link, identified in a later analysis, to a missense DCLRE1C variant.

The PCR had 60 Vbeta and 13 Jbeta primers. Original processing notes: A follow-up analysis tallied tens of millions of unique TCR beta chains, roughly 11 million shared. Generated by immunoSEQ multiplex PCR, the TCRdb table keeps only in-frame clones and is missing some. V and J calls and clone size are given by that table; D and trimming were obtained from the DNA. The sample has 150,000 or so clones; 80% to 85% are singletons. Unrecorded immune exposure was likely among donors, who were nominally healthy when sampled. V is TRBV7-9 and J is TRBJ1-1; D is possibly TRBD1 (5 bases). Source material: PBMCs. The receptor was isolated from a man younger than 30 in good health and CMV-seronegative. The CDR3 DNA is TGTGCCAGCAGCTTAGCGTCAGGGATGGGCACTGAAGCTTTCTTT. Encoded protein: CASSLASGMGTEAFF.